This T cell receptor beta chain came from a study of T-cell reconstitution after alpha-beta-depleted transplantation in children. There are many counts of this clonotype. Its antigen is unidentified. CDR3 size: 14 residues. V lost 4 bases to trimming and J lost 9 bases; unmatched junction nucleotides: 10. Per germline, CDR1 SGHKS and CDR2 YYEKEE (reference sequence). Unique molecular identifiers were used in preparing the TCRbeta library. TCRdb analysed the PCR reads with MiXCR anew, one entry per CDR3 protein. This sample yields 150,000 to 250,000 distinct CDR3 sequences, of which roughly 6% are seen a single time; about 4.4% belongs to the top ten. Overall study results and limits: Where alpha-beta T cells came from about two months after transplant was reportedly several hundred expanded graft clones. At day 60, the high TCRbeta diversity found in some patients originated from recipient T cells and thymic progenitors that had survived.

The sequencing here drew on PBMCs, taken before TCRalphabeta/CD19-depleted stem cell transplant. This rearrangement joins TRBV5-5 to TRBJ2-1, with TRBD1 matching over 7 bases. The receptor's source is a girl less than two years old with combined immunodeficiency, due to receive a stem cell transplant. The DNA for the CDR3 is TGTGCCAGCAGCCCGCCGGACAGGTTCAGTGAGCAGTTCTTC. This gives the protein CASSPPDRFSEQFF.